This entry is about one T cell receptor (beta chain). Its antigen is unidentified. One entry per CDR3 protein, without DNA, is what TCRdb gives after re-calling the 5' RACE reads. Its listing shows 550,000 to 600,000 distinct CDR3 sequences. The sample originates from a study of T cells expressing NK-cell markers. Study-wide findings and caveats: No clear determination of HCMV specificity was made for expanded NKG2C+ T cell clones.

Germline CDR1 reads SGHVS; CDR2 reads FNYEAQ. The CDR3 runs 11 residues. The TCR originated in a man younger than 30 in good health. Source material: blood T cells: a sorted CD56 or NKG2C T cell subset, CD4+ or CD8+ T cells, or bulk PBMC T cells (not recorded which). The V call is TRBV7-6, the J call TRBJ1-4. This CDR3 reads CASSSDEKLFF.